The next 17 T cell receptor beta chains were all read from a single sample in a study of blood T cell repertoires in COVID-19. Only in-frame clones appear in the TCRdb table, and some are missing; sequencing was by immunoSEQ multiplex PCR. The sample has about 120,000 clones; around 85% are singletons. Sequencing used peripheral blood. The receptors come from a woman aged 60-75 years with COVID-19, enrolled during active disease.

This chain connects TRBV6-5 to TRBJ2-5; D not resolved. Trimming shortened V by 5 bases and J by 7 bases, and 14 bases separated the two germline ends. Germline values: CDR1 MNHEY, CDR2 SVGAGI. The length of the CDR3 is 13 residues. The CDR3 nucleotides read TGTGCCAGCAGTCAGCCCCCTTCGGGGACCCAGTACTTC. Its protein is CASSQPPSGTQYF.

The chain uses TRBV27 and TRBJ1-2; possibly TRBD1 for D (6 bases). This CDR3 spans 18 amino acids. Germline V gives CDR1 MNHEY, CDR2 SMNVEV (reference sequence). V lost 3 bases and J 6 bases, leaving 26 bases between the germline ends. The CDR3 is CASSFLLTGTIAKDGYTF. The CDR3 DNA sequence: TGTGCCAGCAGTTTTCTCTTGACAGGTACAATCGCGAAGGATGGCTACACCTTC.

The CDR3 is CASSSVGGAGNQPQHF. CDR3 DNA: TGTGCCAGCAGCTCCGTGGGGGGAGCGGGCAATCAGCCCCAGCATTTT. The chain joins TRBV7-9 to TRBJ1-5; possible D gene TRBD1, 5 bases. Germline CDR1 and CDR2: SEHNR and FQNEAQ (reference sequence). The V end was cut by 4 bases, the J end by 2 bases, with 15 bases between. The CDR3 contains 16 residues. Filled out from reference TRBV7-9 and TRBJ1-5, the complete variable domain reads DTGVSQNPRHKITKRGQNVTFRCDPISEHNRLYWYRQTLGQGPEFLTYFQNEAQLEKSRLLSDRFSAERPKGSFSTLEIQRTEQGDSAMYLCASSSVGGAGNQPQHFGDGTRLSIL.

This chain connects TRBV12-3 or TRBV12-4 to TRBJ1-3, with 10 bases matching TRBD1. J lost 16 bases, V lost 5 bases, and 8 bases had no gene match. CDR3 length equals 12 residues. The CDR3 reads CASSAQTDRGYF. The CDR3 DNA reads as TGTGCCAGCAGTGCTCAAACGGACAGGGGGTATTTT.

The CDR3: CASSILAGGLGYSYEQYF. The CDR3 bases are TGTGCCAGCAGCATACTAGCGGGGGGGCTTGGGTATTCCTACGAGCAGTACTTC. The chain recombines TRBV7-9 with TRBJ2-7, with TRBD2 matching over 13 bases. Unmatched junction bases numbered 11, after V lost 5 bases and J lost 1 base. Germline CDR1 SEHNR, CDR2 FQNEAQ (reference sequence). The CDR3 covers 18 residues.

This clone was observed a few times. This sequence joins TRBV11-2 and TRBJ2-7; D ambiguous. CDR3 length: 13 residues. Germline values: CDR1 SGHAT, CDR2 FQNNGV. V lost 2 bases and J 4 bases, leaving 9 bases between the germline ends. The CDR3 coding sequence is TGTGCCAGCAGCTTATCGTCCAGATACGAGCAGTACTTC. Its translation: CASSLSSRYEQYF.

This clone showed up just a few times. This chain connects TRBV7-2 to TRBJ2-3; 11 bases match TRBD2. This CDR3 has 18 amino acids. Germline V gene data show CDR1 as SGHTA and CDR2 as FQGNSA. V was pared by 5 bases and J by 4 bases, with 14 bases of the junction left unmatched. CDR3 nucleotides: TGTGCCAGCAGCAGAGTCCCTCTAGCGGGGGGCAGCGCAGATACGCAGTATTTT. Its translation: CASSRVPLAGGSADTQYF.

This CDR3 reads CASSEGGVGGKNIQYF. The CDR3, as DNA: TGTGCCAGCAGTGAGGGAGGGGTCGGGGGCAAAAACATTCAGTACTTC. The genes are TRBV25-1 and TRBJ2-4; TRBD2 matches at 7 bases. Germline values: CDR1 MGHDK, CDR2 SYGVNS. This CDR3 comprises 16 residues. The V segment lost 3 bases and the J segment 3 bases; nucleotides outside the gene matches: 8.

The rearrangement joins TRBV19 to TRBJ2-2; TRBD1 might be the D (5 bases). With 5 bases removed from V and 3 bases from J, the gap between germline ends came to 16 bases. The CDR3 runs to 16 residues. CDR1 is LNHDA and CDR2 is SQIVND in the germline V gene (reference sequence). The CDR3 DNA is TGTGCCAGTAGTCCAGATGACAGATCCTACACCGGGGAGCTGTTTTTT. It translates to CASSPDDRSYTGELFF.

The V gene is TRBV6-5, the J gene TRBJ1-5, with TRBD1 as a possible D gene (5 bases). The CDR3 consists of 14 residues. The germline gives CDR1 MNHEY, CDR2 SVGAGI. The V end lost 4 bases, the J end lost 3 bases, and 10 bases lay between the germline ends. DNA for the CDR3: TGTGCCAGCAGTTTGGGGGGATCCAATCAGCCCCAGCATTTT. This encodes CASSLGGSNQPQHF.

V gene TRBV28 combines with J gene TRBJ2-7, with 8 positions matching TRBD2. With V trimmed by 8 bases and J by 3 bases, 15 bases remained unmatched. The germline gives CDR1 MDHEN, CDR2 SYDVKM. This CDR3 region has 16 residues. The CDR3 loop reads CASLAGGSPPFYEQYF. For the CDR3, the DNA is TGTGCCAGCCTGGCGGGGGGTTCCCCCCCCTTCTACGAGCAGTACTTC.

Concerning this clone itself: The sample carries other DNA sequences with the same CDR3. DNA for the CDR3: TGTGCCAGCAGTGAAGCCGGGACAGCCCAAGAGACCCAGTACTTC. Translating it yields CASSEAGTAQETQYF. The gene calls are TRBV6-1 and TRBJ2-5; 7 nucleotides line up with TRBD1. The CDR3 extends over 15 amino acids. J gave up 1 base and V 0 bases, and 2 bases lay outside the gene matches. CDR1 is MNHNS and CDR2 is SASEGT in the germline V gene.

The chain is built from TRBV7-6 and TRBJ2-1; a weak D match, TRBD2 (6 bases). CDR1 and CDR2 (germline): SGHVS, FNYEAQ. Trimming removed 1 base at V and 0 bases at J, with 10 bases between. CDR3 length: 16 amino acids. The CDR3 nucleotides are TGTGCCAGCAGCTTAGGGGGGGTACACTCCTACAATGAGCAGTTCTTC. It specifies CASSLGGVHSYNEQFF.

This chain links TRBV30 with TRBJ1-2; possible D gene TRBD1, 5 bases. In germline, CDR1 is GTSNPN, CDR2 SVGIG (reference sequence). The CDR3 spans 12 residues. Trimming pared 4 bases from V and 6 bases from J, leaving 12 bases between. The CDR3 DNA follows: TGTGCCTGGAAAGGAGGGGAGAATGGCTACACCTTC. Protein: CAWKGGENGYTF.

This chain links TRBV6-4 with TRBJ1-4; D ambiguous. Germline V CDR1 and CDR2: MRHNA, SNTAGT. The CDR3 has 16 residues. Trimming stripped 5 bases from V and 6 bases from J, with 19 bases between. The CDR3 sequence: CASSRSRGPGYEKLFF. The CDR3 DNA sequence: TGTGCCAGCAGTCGTAGCCGGGGTCCCGGGTATGAAAAACTGTTTTTT.

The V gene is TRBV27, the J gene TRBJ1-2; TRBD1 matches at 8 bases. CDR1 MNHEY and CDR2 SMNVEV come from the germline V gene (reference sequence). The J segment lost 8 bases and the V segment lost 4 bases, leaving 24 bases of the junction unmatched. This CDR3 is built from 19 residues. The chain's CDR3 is CASSSTGEWDKSSHGGYTF. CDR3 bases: TGTGCCAGCAGTTCGACAGGGGAATGGGACAAATCCTCCCATGGGGGCTACACCTTC.

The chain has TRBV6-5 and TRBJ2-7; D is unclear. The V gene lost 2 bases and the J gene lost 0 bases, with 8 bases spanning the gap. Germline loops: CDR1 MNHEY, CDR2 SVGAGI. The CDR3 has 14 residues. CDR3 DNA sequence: TGTGCCAGCAGTTACATCGGGTCCTCCTACGAGCAGTACTTC. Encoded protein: CASSYIGSSYEQYF.